In this sample, the clone carrying this T cell receptor beta chain turned up once. The sample belongs to a study of blood T cell repertoires in COVID-19. The wider study: The study drew acute and convalescent COVID-19 samples from the United States, Italy and Spain. Nucleic acid was either cDNA or gDNA, and it came from T cells, B-cell-depleted T cells, or PBMCs.

Per the authors' pipeline: Cell counts per sample came from amplifying reference gene primers. Using immunoSEQ multiplex PCR, the repertoire was profiled, and TCRdb retains in-frame clones only, with some absent. The V and J calls and clone size are taken from that table; D and trimming were inferred from the DNA. The sample comprises 140,000 to 150,000 clones, about 90% of which are singletons, and approximately 1.5% rests with the top ten. The trim removed 3 bases at V and 5 bases at J, leaving 9 bases unmatched. The CDR3 sequence is 17 residues long. CDR1 is SGHTA, CDR2 FQGTGA, per germline. Sequencing was performed on peripheral blood. The J gene is TRBJ2-5, the V gene TRBV7-3, with 13 bases identical to TRBD2. The TCR sequence derives from a woman aged 50 to 60 with acute or convalescent COVID-19. DNA of the CDR3: TGTGCCAGCAGCTTGGGACTAGCGGGGCTAGGGGAGGAGACCCAGTACTTC. Protein sequence: CASSLGLAGLGEETQYF.